A selection of T cell receptor beta chains follows, all from one sample in a study of cytomegalovirus exposure and HLA in healthy donors. TCRdb's copy holds only in-frame clones and misses some; the assay was immunoSEQ multiplex PCR. The data hold 70,000 or so clones, with 94% observed a single time. The sequencing sample was made of PBMCs. Receptor source: a man aged 18-30 years in good health and CMV-seropositive. Both conserved end residues are part of each CDR3. The D gene is left open where the match is weak. Size is omitted from some rows. Given values are once, few, many or a class for expanded clones.

clone size: -; J gene: TRBJ2-1; V gene: TRBV7-9; CDR3 length: 14; D gene: TRBD2; CDR3 DNA: TGTGCCAGCAGCTTAGGGGGCCTAGCGGGCCCGCAGTTCTTC; CDR3 protein: CASSLGGLAGPQFF
clone size: -; J gene: TRBJ2-7; V gene: TRBV6-1; CDR3 length: 15; D gene: TRBD1; CDR3 DNA: TGTGCCAGCAGCAATATCAGGGGGAGCTCCTACGAGCAGTACTTC; CDR3 protein: CASSNIRGSSYEQYF
clone size: -; J gene: TRBJ2-4; V gene: TRBV6-1; CDR3 length: 15; D gene: TRBD2; CDR3 DNA: TGTGCCAGCAGTGAACCTAGCGGGGACGGGGACATTCAGTACTTC; CDR3 protein: CASSEPSGDGDIQYF
clone size: -; J gene: TRBJ2-7; V gene: TRBV27; CDR3 length: 13; D gene: TRBD2; CDR3 DNA: TGTGCCAGCAGGCTAGCGGGAATCTACGAGCAGTACTTC; CDR3 protein: CASRLAGIYEQYF
clone size: -; J gene: TRBJ2-3; V gene: TRBV5-1; CDR3 length: 16; D gene: TRBD2; CDR3 DNA: TGCGCCAGCAGCCTGGGACTAGCGGGGCGCACAGATACGCAGTATTTT; CDR3 protein: CASSLGLAGRTDTQYF
clone size: -; J gene: TRBJ2-5; V gene: TRBV28; CDR3 length: 16; D gene: TRBD1; CDR3 DNA: TGTGCCAGCAGTTTGTTTTGGGACAGGGGGCGAGAGACCCAGTACTTC; CDR3 protein: CASSLFWDRGRETQYF
clone size: -; J gene: TRBJ1-2; V gene: TRBV5-1; CDR3 length: 13; D gene: TRBD1; CDR3 DNA: TGCGCCAGCAGCTTGGATGGGACAGGTGGCTACACCTTC; CDR3 protein: CASSLDGTGGYTF
clone size: -; J gene: TRBJ1-1; V gene: TRBV6-5; CDR3 length: 15; D gene: TRBD1; CDR3 DNA: TGTGCCAGCAGCTATAAACAGGGGGCGGGCACTGAAGCTTTCTTT; CDR3 protein: CASSYKQGAGTEAFF
clone size: -; J gene: TRBJ1-2; V gene: TRBV6-1; CDR3 length: 13; D gene: TRBD1; CDR3 DNA: TGTGCCGGACGGACAGGGGTGGACTATGGCTACACCTTC; CDR3 protein: CAGRTGVDYGYTF
clone size: -; J gene: TRBJ2-3; V gene: TRBV2; CDR3 length: 13; D gene: TRBD2; CDR3 DNA: TGTGCCAGCCATCGACTAGCGACAGATACGCAGTATTTT; CDR3 protein: CASHRLATDTQYF
clone size: -; J gene: TRBJ2-3; V gene: TRBV10-3; CDR3 length: 13; D gene: -; CDR3 DNA: TGTGCCATCAGTGAGTCAGCTGCAGATACGCAGTATTTT; CDR3 protein: CAISESAADTQYF
clone size: -; J gene: TRBJ2-7; V gene: TRBV6-6; CDR3 length: 15; D gene: TRBD1; CDR3 DNA: TGTGCCAGCAGTAGAGCCGGGACAGGGGATCACGAGCAGTACTTC; CDR3 protein: CASSRAGTGDHEQYF
clone size: once; J gene: TRBJ2-3; V gene: TRBV28; CDR3 length: 15; D gene: TRBD2; CDR3 DNA: TGTGCCAGCAACGTTATGAGCGGGATGACAGATACGCAGTATTTT; CDR3 protein: CASNVMSGMTDTQYF
clone size: -; J gene: TRBJ2-5; V gene: TRBV7-2; CDR3 length: 16; D gene: TRBD1; CDR3 DNA: TGTGCCAGCAGCCCCGAGGGCCAGAACAGGGGAAAGACCCAGTACTTC; CDR3 protein: CASSPEGQNRGKTQYF
clone size: -; J gene: TRBJ1-5; V gene: TRBV28; CDR3 length: 12; D gene: -; CDR3 DNA: TGTGCCGGCATGAGGTGGAATCAGCCCCAGCATTTT; CDR3 protein: CAGMRWNQPQHF
clone size: -; J gene: TRBJ2-3; V gene: TRBV11-2; CDR3 length: 13; D gene: -; CDR3 DNA: TGTGCCAGCAGCTTAGTTGGGCAAGCTACGCAGTATTTT; CDR3 protein: CASSLVGQATQYF
clone size: -; J gene: TRBJ2-2; V gene: TRBV9; CDR3 length: 16; D gene: TRBD1; CDR3 DNA: TGTGCCAGCAGCGTAGGACAGGGAGCGAACACCGGGGAGCTGTTTTTT; CDR3 protein: CASSVGQGANTGELFF
clone size: -; J gene: TRBJ2-6; V gene: TRBV18; CDR3 length: 15; D gene: -; CDR3 DNA: TGTGCCAGCTCACCGCGCCTCTCTGGGGCCAACGTCCTGACTTTC; CDR3 protein: CASSPRLSGANVLTF
clone size: once; J gene: TRBJ2-7; V gene: TRBV28; CDR3 length: 15; D gene: TRBD2; CDR3 DNA: TGTGCCAGCAGTTTCTCCTCTAGCGGTAGCTACGAGCAGTACTTC; CDR3 protein: CASSFSSSGSYEQYF
clone size: -; J gene: TRBJ2-3; V gene: TRBV4-1; CDR3 length: 20; D gene: TRBD2; CDR3 DNA: TGCGCCAGCAGCCAAGATAACCGCGGGGCTAGCGGGAGGGCCCGGGGGACGCAGTATTTT; CDR3 protein: CASSQDNRGASGRARGTQYF
clone size: -; J gene: TRBJ2-1; V gene: TRBV28; CDR3 length: 16; D gene: -; CDR3 DNA: TGTGCCAGCAGTTTACGACCCGGACGGGATAACAATGAGCAGTTCTTC; CDR3 protein: CASSLRPGRDNNEQFF
clone size: -; J gene: TRBJ2-7; V gene: TRBV11-3; CDR3 length: 14; D gene: -; CDR3 DNA: TGTGCCAGCAGACGTTCAGGGGATCTTTACGAGCAGTACTTC; CDR3 protein: CASRRSGDLYEQYF
clone size: -; J gene: TRBJ1-5; V gene: TRBV10-2; CDR3 length: 14; D gene: -; CDR3 DNA: TGCGCCAGCAGTGAAAGCAGGGACAATCAGCCCCAGCATTTT; CDR3 protein: CASSESRDNQPQHF
clone size: -; J gene: TRBJ2-7; V gene: TRBV6-1; CDR3 length: 15; D gene: -; CDR3 DNA: TGTGCCAGCAAACTCTCCGAAGACAGTTCAATCGCGCAGTACTTC; CDR3 protein: CASKLSEDSSIAQYF
clone size: -; J gene: TRBJ2-7; V gene: TRBV7-8; CDR3 length: 18; D gene: TRBD2; CDR3 DNA: TGTGCCAGCAGCTTACTCCCGGGAGGGGGACGATCCTACTACGAGCAGTACTTC; CDR3 protein: CASSLLPGGGRSYYEQYF
clone size: -; J gene: TRBJ2-5; V gene: TRBV6-1; CDR3 length: 15; D gene: TRBD2; CDR3 DNA: TGTGCCAGCAGAAAAGCTTTAGCGGGGCAAGAGACCCAGTACTTC; CDR3 protein: CASRKALAGQETQYF
clone size: -; J gene: TRBJ1-4; V gene: TRBV2; CDR3 length: 14; D gene: TRBD1; CDR3 DNA: TGTGCCAGCACTCGCGGACAGGGTTGGGAAAAACTGTTTTTT; CDR3 protein: CASTRGQGWEKLFF
clone size: -; J gene: TRBJ2-1; V gene: TRBV7-3; CDR3 length: 13; D gene: -; CDR3 DNA: TGTGCCAGCAGCTCCCGTGTCCGGAATGAGCAGTTCTTC; CDR3 protein: CASSSRVRNEQFF
clone size: -; J gene: TRBJ2-7; V gene: TRBV28; CDR3 length: 14; D gene: -; CDR3 DNA: TGTGCCAGCAGTTTTAGAGACTCTCCCTACGAGCAGTACTTC; CDR3 protein: CASSFRDSPYEQYF
clone size: -; J gene: TRBJ2-7; V gene: TRBV6-1; CDR3 length: 13; D gene: TRBD2; CDR3 DNA: TGTGCCAGCAGTGAACGGGAGGGTTTGGAGCAGTACTTC; CDR3 protein: CASSEREGLEQYF
clone size: -; J gene: TRBJ2-7; V gene: TRBV7-9; CDR3 length: 14; D gene: TRBD1; CDR3 DNA: TGTGCCAGCAGCTCGGGACAGGTAGCCTACGAGCAGTACTTC; CDR3 protein: CASSSGQVAYEQYF
clone size: -; J gene: TRBJ2-1; V gene: TRBV29-1; CDR3 length: 16; D gene: TRBD2; CDR3 DNA: TGCAGCTCGACGGGACTAGCGGGAGGGGGGGACAATGAGCAGTTCTTC; CDR3 protein: CSSTGLAGGGDNEQFF
clone size: -; J gene: TRBJ2-6; V gene: TRBV5-1; CDR3 length: 17; D gene: -; CDR3 DNA: TGCGCCAGCAGCTTGGACAAACCTCCCCGTGGGGCCAACGTCCTGACTTTC; CDR3 protein: CASSLDKPPRGANVLTF
clone size: -; J gene: TRBJ2-6; V gene: TRBV28; CDR3 length: 14; D gene: -; CDR3 DNA: TGTGCCAGCAGTCTCCAGTCTGGGGCCAACGTCCTGACTTTC; CDR3 protein: CASSLQSGANVLTF
clone size: -; J gene: TRBJ2-1; V gene: TRBV9; CDR3 length: 14; D gene: -; CDR3 DNA: TGTGCCAGCAGCGTCCGTACAGGGTTCAATGAGCAGTTCTTC; CDR3 protein: CASSVRTGFNEQFF
clone size: once; J gene: TRBJ2-7; V gene: TRBV27; CDR3 length: 17; D gene: TRBD2; CDR3 DNA: TGTGCCAGCAGTCCGACTAGCGGAGGGGGGTTCGCTGTAAAGCAGTACTTC; CDR3 protein: CASSPTSGGGFAVKQYF
clone size: -; J gene: TRBJ2-3; V gene: TRBV5-4; CDR3 length: 16; D gene: TRBD2; CDR3 DNA: TGTGCCAGCAGCCCCGGGACTAGCGGGACCACAGATACGCAGTATTTT; CDR3 protein: CASSPGTSGTTDTQYF
clone size: -; J gene: TRBJ2-7; V gene: TRBV19; CDR3 length: 13; D gene: -; CDR3 DNA: TGTGCCAGTAGTATTGGACACCCGGGCGAGCAGTACTTC; CDR3 protein: CASSIGHPGEQYF
clone size: -; J gene: TRBJ2-1; V gene: TRBV5-6; CDR3 length: 16; D gene: TRBD1; CDR3 DNA: TGTGCCAGCAGCCGAGACAGGGGGGAAACCTACAATGAGCAGTTCTTC; CDR3 protein: CASSRDRGETYNEQFF
clone size: -; J gene: TRBJ2-3; V gene: TRBV5-1; CDR3 length: 17; D gene: TRBD2; CDR3 DNA: TGCGCCAGCAGCCCGAGTGGCGGGAGTCCTTCCACAGATACGCAGTATTTT; CDR3 protein: CASSPSGGSPSTDTQYF
clone size: -; J gene: TRBJ2-7; V gene: TRBV6-5; CDR3 length: 15; D gene: TRBD2; CDR3 DNA: TGTGCCAGCAGTTACTCGATCGAGGGAGGGCGGGAGCAGTACTTC; CDR3 protein: CASSYSIEGGREQYF
clone size: -; J gene: TRBJ1-1; V gene: TRBV7-9; CDR3 length: 15; D gene: TRBD1; CDR3 DNA: TGTGCCAGCAGCTCGACGGGGACAGCCCACACTGAAGCTTTCTTT; CDR3 protein: CASSSTGTAHTEAFF
clone size: -; J gene: TRBJ2-1; V gene: TRBV30; CDR3 length: 14; D gene: -; CDR3 DNA: TGTGCCTGGGCTGACAGGAGCTCCTACAATGAGCAGTTCTTC; CDR3 protein: CAWADRSSYNEQFF
clone size: -; J gene: TRBJ1-5; V gene: TRBV7-8; CDR3 length: 16; D gene: TRBD1; CDR3 DNA: TGTGCCAGCAGCTTATGGGACAGGGGCGCCAATCAGCCCCAGCATTTT; CDR3 protein: CASSLWDRGANQPQHF
clone size: -; J gene: TRBJ2-7; V gene: TRBV5-1; CDR3 length: 14; D gene: TRBD1; CDR3 DNA: TGCGCCAGTCCCCGGGGACAGGGGTCTTACGAGCAGTACTTC; CDR3 protein: CASPRGQGSYEQYF
clone size: -; J gene: TRBJ1-2; V gene: TRBV11-3; CDR3 length: 13; D gene: TRBD1; CDR3 DNA: TGTGCCAGCAGTGACAGGGGTTACTATGGCTACACCTTC; CDR3 protein: CASSDRGYYGYTF
clone size: -; J gene: TRBJ2-5; V gene: TRBV28; CDR3 length: 13; D gene: -; CDR3 DNA: TGTGCCAGCCACCAAGGGGTTGCGGAGACCCAGTACTTC; CDR3 protein: CASHQGVAETQYF